This paragraph covers one T cell receptor (beta chain) sequence. The sample originates from a study of blood T cell repertoires in COVID-19. The length of the CDR3 is 13 residues. Germline V gene sequence: CDR1 MGHRA, CDR2 YSYEKL. Trimming took 4 bases from V and 4 from J, leaving 10 bases between them. Authors' data handling: Researchers report that nucleated cell counts were estimated from reference gene primer amplification. The repertoire was sequenced with immunoSEQ multiplex PCR; TCRdb's copy has only in-frame clones and lacks some. V and J calls and clone size are those listed in that table; D and trimming were worked out from the DNA. This table has under 350,000 clones, around 90% appearing once.

The genes are TRBV4-1 and TRBJ1-2; a possible D gene is TRBD1 (5 bases). Sequenced sample: PBMCs or T cells enriched from blood (not recorded which). The sequence came from a woman aged 40 to 55 who had recovered from COVID-19. The CDR3 DNA sequence: TGCGCCAGCAGCCCCAGGGATGCCTATGGCTACACCTTC. It is translated as CASSPRDAYGYTF.